Below, 9 T cell receptor beta chains from the same sample are listed, as sequenced in a study of regulatory T cells in long-lasting Graves disease (dated by TCRdb to the early 2020s). Library prep was done by multiplex PCR. Sequenced using an Illumina HiSeq 4000. CDR3 regions were amplified by Arm-PCR with iRepertoire HTBI primers to construct TCR beta libraries. TCRdb reprocessed the public reads (quality trimming at Q25 with fastp, clone calling with MiXCR) and kept in-frame beta chains. Rows are combined by CDR3 protein, so each entry shows the most common genes and DNA. The sample yields about 620,000 distinct CDR3 sequences; 15% to 20% were counted once. The ten largest account for about 18% of the sample. The time point label for this specimen denotes: newly diagnosed GD, antithyroid drugs for less than 3 months. For both TCR sequencing and RNA sequencing, RNA was extracted from PBMCs using TRIzol.

This same sample was also taken into another study, of T cells in Graves' hyperthyroidism and ophthalmopathy.

Sequencing used peripheral blood mononuclear cells (PBMCs), obtained at new diagnosis, from a patient treated with antithyroid drugs. The receptors stem from a woman aged 25 to 39 with Graves disease. Donor details come from another sample of the same person, matched by shared clones.

The table lists this clonotype with many counts. The chain recombines TRBV6-2 or TRBV6-3 with TRBJ2-2, with 7 bases aligning to TRBD2. CDR1 MNHEY and CDR2 SVGEGT come from the germline V gene. The J segment lost 1 base and the V segment lost 6 bases, leaving 2 bases of the junction unmatched. The CDR3 runs 14 residues. The CDR3 nucleotides are TGTGCCAGCAGGCGGACTAGGAACACCGGGGAGCTGTTTTTT. Protein sequence: CASRRTRNTGELFF.

The sample holds many counts of this clonotype. The V call is TRBV20-1, the J call TRBJ1-1; 7 bases fit TRBD1. The J segment lost 1 base and the V segment lost 7 bases, leaving 6 bases of the junction unmatched. Germline lookup yields CDR1 DFQATT and CDR2 SNEGSKA (reference sequence). The CDR3 length is 13 residues. Here the CDR3 DNA reads TGCAGTGTACCAGGACAGGCGAACACTGAAGCTTTCTTT. Its translation is CSVPGQANTEAFF.

The chain joins TRBV20-1 to TRBJ2-7; no definite D call. Germline values: CDR1 DFQATT, CDR2 SNEGSKA (reference sequence). The germline V and J ends were trimmed by 1 base and 0 bases, with 7 bases remaining between them. The CDR3 spans 13 residues. CDR3 nucleotides: TGCAGTGCTAGAGGTCAGGACTCCTACGAGCAGTACTTC. Residues: CSARGQDSYEQYF.

Remarks on this clonotype: A single base separates this from a much larger clone, so it may be a read error. The rearrangement links TRBV11-2 to TRBJ2-1, with 9 bases fitting TRBD2. The CDR3 covers 15 residues. Germline V CDR1 and CDR2: SGHAT, FQNNGV. CDR3: CAGSSSGAFGNEQFF. In nucleotides, the CDR3 is TGTGCCGGCAGCTCTAGCGGGGCCTTCGGCAATGAGCAGTTCTTC. The variable domain in full, with the rest retrieved from reference TRBV11-2 and TRBJ2-1, is EAGVAQSPRYKIIEKRQSVAFWCNPISGHATLYWYQQILGQGPKLLIQFQNNGVVDDSQLPKDRFSAERLKGVDSTLKIQPAKLEDSAVYLCAGSSSGAFGNEQFFGPGTRLTVL.

This chain links TRBV12-3 or TRBV12-4 with TRBJ2-1, with 7 nucleotides matching TRBD2. Unmatched junction bases numbered 2, after V lost 3 bases and J lost 12 bases. The CDR3 extends over 11 amino acids. CDR3 protein: CASSLERGQFF. The DNA for the CDR3 is TGTGCCAGCAGTTTGGAGCGGGGGCAGTTCTTC.

This clonotype came up many times. The chain employs TRBV7-2 and TRBJ2-3; 9 nucleotides match TRBD2. V was clipped by 7 bases and J by 5 bases; unmatched bases: 7. From germline, CDR1 is SGHTA and CDR2 FQGNSA. This CDR3 comprises 14 residues. CDR3 loop: CASMAGGPGDTQYF. The CDR3 DNA reads TGTGCCAGCATGGCGGGAGGGCCCGGAGATACGCAGTATTTT.

This clonotype was seen repeatedly, ten times or more. This rearrangement joins TRBV12-3 or TRBV12-4 to TRBJ1-4; tentatively, D is TRBD1 (6 bases). V lost 4 bases and J lost 5, with 11 bases in between. CDR3 length: 14 residues. The CDR3 loop reads CASSSGALNEKLFF. In DNA, the CDR3 is TGTGCCAGCAGTTCAGGGGCGTTAAATGAAAAACTGTTTTTT.

This clonotype was recorded at least ten times. V usage is TRBV27 and J usage is TRBJ2-1, with a possible D match to TRBD1 (6 bases). The CDR3 spans 18 residues. CDR1 is MNHEY, CDR2 SMNVEV, per germline (reference sequence). The V end was cut by 5 bases, the J end by 0 bases, with 20 bases between. This CDR3 reads CASSGWNGGPGSYNEQFF. The CDR3 coding sequence is TGTGCCAGCAGTGGATGGAATGGGGGCCCGGGCTCCTACAATGAGCAGTTCTTC.

The CDR3 spells CASTAQGSPGNTIYF. The CDR3 bases are TGTGCCAGCACCGCTCAGGGTTCTCCTGGAAACACCATATATTTT. This sequence joins TRBV7-8 and TRBJ1-3; weak D call: TRBD1 (5 bases). The V end lost 7 bases, the J end lost 2 bases, and 15 bases lay between the germline ends. Germline CDR1 SGHVS, CDR2 FQNEAQ. This CDR3 region has 15 residues. The full variable domain, rest sourced from reference TRBV7-8 and TRBJ1-3, is GAGVSQSPRYKVAKRGQDVALRCDPISGHVSLFWYQQALGQGPEFLTYFQNEAQLDKSGLPSDRFFAERPEGSVSTLKIQRTQQEDSAVYLCASTAQGSPGNTIYFGEGSWLTVV.